This T cell receptor beta chain derives from a study of blood T cell repertoires in COVID-19. Study at large: Samples representing acute and convalescent COVID-19 were sourced from the United States, Italy and Spain. PBMCs, B-cell-depleted T cells, or T cells were the source of the cDNA or gDNA that made up the material.

The CDR3 has 17 amino acids. CDR1 and CDR2 from the germline V gene are SGHAT and FQNNGV. V gave up 1 base and J gave up 8 bases, with 23 bases separating them. As processed by the authors: The assay estimated nucleated cells by amplifying reference gene primers. TCRdb's copy holds only in-frame clones and misses some; the assay was immunoSEQ multiplex PCR. V and J calls and clone size come straight from that table; D and trimming were deduced from the DNA. Of about 7,000 clones in the sample, roughly nine tenths were seen once. The J gene is TRBJ1-1, the V gene TRBV11-2; maybe TRBD1 (5 bases). This TCR came from a human donor in a cohort sampled during active COVID-19. The sample comprised peripheral blood. The CDR3 spells CASSLVGVWTTDMEAFF. CDR3 coding DNA: TGTGCCAGCAGCTTAGTCGGAGTCTGGACAACCGACATGGAAGCTTTCTTT.